The clone carrying this TCR beta chain was observed a single time. This record belongs to a study of cytomegalovirus exposure and HLA in healthy donors. Sequencing was performed with immunoSEQ multiplex PCR; in TCRdb, only in-frame clones are kept and a portion is missing. The table includes roughly 220,000 clones, 75% to 90% detected once. The V and J ends lost 3 bases and 8 bases, in that order; junction bases with no gene match: 7. Germline values: CDR1 MNHEY, CDR2 SMNVEV (reference sequence). The CDR3 loop spans 14 amino acids. The source of this sequence is a woman younger than 45 in good health and CMV-seropositive. Sequencing was done on a sample of PBMCs. This chain uses TRBV27 with TRBJ1-2, with 9 positions matching TRBD1. The CDR3, as DNA: TGTGCCAGCAGTTTTCTACAGGGGGCGGGGGGCTACACCTTC. As protein: CASSFLQGAGGYTF.